These 16 T cell receptor beta chains came from one sample sequenced in a study of OX40 agonist ivuxolimab in advanced cancers. Only in-frame clones appear in the TCRdb table, and some are missing; sequencing was by immunoSEQ multiplex PCR. The sample records roughly 100,000 clones, around 90% being singletons. The sample in question was CD4+ or CD8+ T cells sorted from blood, obtained in a trial of the OX40 agonist ivuxolimab. The receptors stem from an adult with an advanced solid tumor such as melanoma, head and neck, liver or kidney cancer.

The chain is built from TRBV2 and TRBJ2-7; 9 positions match TRBD1. J was trimmed by 2 bases and V by 6 bases; bases with no gene match: 5. The CDR3 has 14 amino acids. In germline, CDR1 is SNHLY, CDR2 FYNNEI. As DNA, the CDR3 is TGTGCCAGCAGCACAGGGGGCGTAGCCTACGAGCAGTACTTC. Its translation: CASSTGGVAYEQYF.

This chain connects TRBV6-1 to TRBJ1-2, with D unclear. Per germline, CDR1 MNHNS and CDR2 SASEGT. CDR3 size: 13 residues. V was cut by 1 base and J by 4 bases, with 7 bases left in between. The CDR3 is CASSEVGTYGYTF. The CDR3 DNA reads TGTGCCAGCAGTGAAGTGGGTACCTATGGCTACACCTTC.

This clone is medium-sized by share. The V and J genes are TRBV7-9 and TRBJ1-6; D is undetermined. Germline CDR1 is SEHNR and CDR2 is FQNEAQ (reference sequence). V was clipped by 2 bases and J by 4 bases, with 6 bases between them. The CDR3 consists of 14 residues. CDR3 amino acids: CASSLQEYNSPLHF. In DNA, the CDR3 is TGTGCCAGCAGCTTACAGGAGTATAATTCACCCCTCCACTTT.

The V and J genes are TRBV6-5 and TRBJ2-2; D is undetermined. CDR1 is MNHEY, CDR2 SVGAGI, per germline. This CDR3 spans 13 amino acids. V lost 0 bases and J lost 3, with 2 bases in between. The CDR3 DNA follows: TGTGCCAGCAGTTACTCGCACACCGGGGAGCTGTTTTTT. Translated: CASSYSHTGELFF.

The chain joins TRBV6-1 to TRBJ1-1, with D tentatively TRBD1 (5 bases). The V end lost 0 bases, the J end lost 1 base, and 9 bases lay between the germline ends. Germline V gene data show CDR1 as MNHNS and CDR2 as SASEGT. This CDR3 spans 15 amino acids. As DNA, the CDR3 is TGTGCCAGCAGTGAAGCGCTGAGGGGGAACACTGAAGCTTTCTTT. It is translated as CASSEALRGNTEAFF.

This clone was counted a single time. V is TRBV7-2 and J is TRBJ2-2, with TRBD1 matching 7 bases. This CDR3 contains 18 residues. The V gene's germline CDR1 is SGHTA and CDR2 FQGNSA. The J segment lost 0 bases and the V segment lost 1 base, leaving 8 bases of the junction unmatched. CDR3 sequence: CASSLGAWTGSNTGELFF. CDR3 bases: TGTGCCAGCAGCTTAGGGGCGTGGACAGGATCGAACACCGGGGAGCTGTTTTTT.

The chain carries TRBV5-1 and TRBJ1-1; D uncertain. The CDR3 spans 13 residues. Trimming took 4 bases from V and 3 from J, leaving 10 bases between them. Germline V gene lookup returns CDR1 SGHRS and CDR2 YFSETQ. The DNA for the CDR3 is TGCGCCAGCAGCACTGGGTGGGACACTGAAGCTTTCTTT. This sequence encodes CASSTGWDTEAFF.

The rearrangement links TRBV6-6 to TRBJ1-5, with 8 bases lining up with TRBD1. J lost 5 bases, V lost 7 bases, and 10 bases had no gene match. The CDR3 is 15 amino acids. Per germline, CDR1 MNHNY and CDR2 SVGAGI (reference sequence). The CDR3: CASTPTNRGYQPQHF. The CDR3 bases are TGTGCCAGCACTCCAACAAACAGGGGGTATCAGCCCCAGCATTTT.

V gene TRBV30 combines with J gene TRBJ2-7; D remains unclear. Germline CDR1 is GTSNPN and CDR2 is SVGIG (reference sequence). The CDR3 is 11 residues long. Trimming cost V 0 bases and J 9 bases, with 9 bases left between them. The CDR3 reads CAWSVDARQYF. Here the CDR3 DNA reads TGTGCCTGGAGTGTAGACGCAAGGCAGTACTTC. Using reference TRBV30 and TRBJ2-7 for the parts outside the CDR3, the full variable domain is SQTIHQWPATLVQPVGSPLSLECTVEGTSNPNLYWYRQAAGRGLQLLFYSVGIGQISSEVPQNLSASRPQDRQFILSSKKLLLSDSGFYLCAWSVDARQYFGPGTRLTVT.

This clone occurred once. V usage is TRBV25-1 and J usage is TRBJ2-3, with a weak D call TRBD2 (6 bases). Per the germline V gene, CDR1 is MGHDK and CDR2 is SYGVNS. V lost 6 bases and J lost 2, with 18 bases in between. The CDR3 runs to 16 residues. CDR3 DNA sequence: TGTGCCAGCAGCGCTATTATGGGACTTTACACAGATACGCAGTATTTT. Translation gives CASSAIMGLYTDTQYF.

The chain uses TRBV6-5 and TRBJ1-2, with D uncertain. The CDR3 has 15 amino acids. Germline CDR1 and CDR2: MNHEY and SVGAGI. V lost 6 bases and J lost 8, with 22 bases in between. The CDR3 DNA reads as TGTGCCAGCAGATCCACCGTCAACCGCATTACCGGCTACACCTTC. Translation: CASRSTVNRITGYTF.

The chain combines TRBV11-1 with TRBJ2-1, with D perhaps matching TRBD2 (6 bases). The V gene lost 1 base and the J gene lost 0 bases, with 16 bases spanning the gap. This CDR3 spans 18 amino acids. CDR1 and CDR2 (germline): SGHAT, FQDESV (reference sequence). CDR3 loop: CASSLVAGMGSSYNEQFF. The DNA of the CDR3 is TGTGCCAGCAGCTTAGTGGCGGGAATGGGCAGCTCCTACAATGAGCAGTTCTTC.

The V call is TRBV5-6, the J call TRBJ2-1, with a tentative D call TRBD2 (6 bases). This CDR3 spans 17 amino acids. The germline V and J ends were trimmed by 4 bases and 2 bases, with 19 bases remaining between them. CDR1 SGHDT and CDR2 YYEEEE come from the germline V gene. CDR3 sequence: CASSVGETRRTYNEQFF. CDR3 in DNA: TGTGCCAGCAGCGTGGGGGAGACTAGAAGAACCTACAATGAGCAGTTCTTC.

V gene TRBV11-3 combines with J gene TRBJ1-1, with D unclear. This CDR3 is 13 amino acids long. In germline, CDR1 is SGHNT, CDR2 YENEEA. With 3 bases removed from V and 8 bases from J, the gap between germline ends came to 13 bases. CDR3 DNA sequence: TGTGCCAGCAGCTTTAGTTCTCCCGGGGAAGCTTTCTTT. Translation gives CASSFSSPGEAFF.

As DNA, the CDR3 is TGTGCCAGCAGCCGCACCGAGTCCAGCACCGGGGAGCTGTTTTTT. Amino acid sequence: CASSRTESSTGELFF. The chain employs TRBV7-3 and TRBJ2-2; no clear D gene. CDR1 and CDR2 from the germline V gene are SGHTA and FQGTGA. The CDR3 has 15 amino acids. The V and J ends lost 5 bases and 4 bases respectively, with 14 bases between them.

This clone was picked up one time. V and J are TRBV6-6 and TRBJ2-7; no clear D gene. V lost 6 bases, J lost 2 bases, and 14 bases lay in between. Looked up from germline, CDR1 is MNHNY and CDR2 is SVGAGI (reference sequence). The CDR3 extends over 14 amino acids. Written as DNA, the CDR3 is TGTGCCAGCAGGACGGCATCGCGGCCCTACGAGCAGTACTTC. Translating gives CASRTASRPYEQYF.